The clone carrying this T cell receptor beta chain was observed many times. This entry is derived from a study of T-cell reconstitution after alpha-beta-depleted transplantation in children. Researchers prepared the TCRbeta library using unique molecular identifiers, the study reports. TCRdb processed the PCR reads anew with MiXCR; each CDR3 protein has one entry. The repertoire has over 300,000 distinct CDR3 sequences, approximately 10% of them found once; the top ten carry around 2.5%. CDR3 length: 15 amino acids. CDR1 is LGHNA, CDR2 YNFKEQ, per germline. The V and J ends lost 1 base and 3 bases respectively, with 11 bases between them.

Specimen: PBMCs from the stem cell graft donor, collected from the stem cell graft. The rearrangement links TRBV4-2 to TRBJ2-3; D call uncertain. This receptor was obtained from a human donor who donated a stem cell graft to a child with acute lymphoblastic leukemia. CDR3 protein: CASSQADRVTDTQYF. The CDR3 coding sequence is TGTGCCAGCAGCCAAGCGGATCGGGTGACAGATACGCAGTATTTT.